This is a list of T cell receptor beta chains from one sample in a study of T-cell reconstitution after alpha-beta-depleted transplantation in children. Each CDR3 protein is one row after TCRdb ran MiXCR on the PCR reads. The sample has around 600,000 distinct CDR3 sequences; around a sixth are singletons. This material consisted of PBMCs from the stem cell graft donor, taken from the stem cell graft. Receptor source: a human donor who donated a stem cell graft to a child with acute myeloid leukemia. CDR3s include the opening cysteine and the closing phenylalanine or tryptophan. The order of the fields is V gene, J gene, CDR3 protein.

v_gene: TRBV12-3/TRBV12-4
j_gene: TRBJ2-7
CDR3aa: CASREGSITYEQYF

v_gene: TRBV24-1
j_gene: TRBJ1-1
CDR3aa: CATSDLRTVNSIEAFF

v_gene: TRBV7-3
j_gene: TRBJ2-2
CDR3aa: CASSQGGPLDGELFF

v_gene: TRBV11-2
j_gene: TRBJ2-1
CDR3aa: CASTPRGTTPNEQFF

v_gene: TRBV18
j_gene: TRBJ2-3
CDR3aa: CASSPAPGIADTQYF

v_gene: TRBV29-1
j_gene: TRBJ2-7
CDR3aa: CSVAGKSYEQYF

v_gene: TRBV7-9
j_gene: TRBJ2-1
CDR3aa: CASSSTSGSSSYNEQFF

v_gene: TRBV7-2
j_gene: TRBJ1-5
CDR3aa: CASSSQMYQPQHF

v_gene: TRBV7-8
j_gene: TRBJ1-1
CDR3aa: CASSSRRTGQGRAEAFF

v_gene: TRBV7-9
j_gene: TRBJ2-5
CDR3aa: CASSWSQVETQYF

v_gene: TRBV18
j_gene: TRBJ1-1
CDR3aa: CASSPTGGPTEAFF

v_gene: TRBV28
j_gene: TRBJ2-3
CDR3aa: CASSFVRGADTQYF

v_gene: TRBV10-2
j_gene: TRBJ2-3
CDR3aa: CASSEVTTDTQYF

v_gene: TRBV7-9
j_gene: TRBJ2-6
CDR3aa: CASTDSSSGANVLTF

v_gene: TRBV5-1
j_gene: TRBJ2-3
CDR3aa: CASSLYLIAGTTDTQYF

v_gene: TRBV19
j_gene: TRBJ1-2
CDR3aa: CASSRGNGYTF

v_gene: TRBV5-1
j_gene: TRBJ1-3
CDR3aa: CASSLSGTGGSGNTIYF

v_gene: TRBV7-2
j_gene: TRBJ2-7
CDR3aa: CASRRTGGTYEQYF

v_gene: TRBV12-3/TRBV12-4
j_gene: TRBJ2-3
CDR3aa: CASSFNGLAGSDTQYF

v_gene: TRBV20-1
j_gene: TRBJ2-2
CDR3aa: CSARDPAATNTGELFF

v_gene: TRBV12-3/TRBV12-4
j_gene: TRBJ2-1
CDR3aa: CASSPGGDPRLYNEQFF

v_gene: TRBV27
j_gene: TRBJ2-3
CDR3aa: CASSLRTAWGQGTDTQYF

v_gene: TRBV15
j_gene: TRBJ2-7
CDR3aa: CATSRTDSYEQYF

v_gene: TRBV6-1
j_gene: TRBJ2-4
CDR3aa: CASRLRGIENIQYF

v_gene: TRBV20-1
j_gene: TRBJ1-1
CDR3aa: CSARSSWGNTEAFF

v_gene: TRBV20-1
j_gene: TRBJ1-6
CDR3aa: CSARLGGSYNSPLHF

v_gene: TRBV5-5
j_gene: TRBJ1-1
CDR3aa: CASSLSVATEAFF